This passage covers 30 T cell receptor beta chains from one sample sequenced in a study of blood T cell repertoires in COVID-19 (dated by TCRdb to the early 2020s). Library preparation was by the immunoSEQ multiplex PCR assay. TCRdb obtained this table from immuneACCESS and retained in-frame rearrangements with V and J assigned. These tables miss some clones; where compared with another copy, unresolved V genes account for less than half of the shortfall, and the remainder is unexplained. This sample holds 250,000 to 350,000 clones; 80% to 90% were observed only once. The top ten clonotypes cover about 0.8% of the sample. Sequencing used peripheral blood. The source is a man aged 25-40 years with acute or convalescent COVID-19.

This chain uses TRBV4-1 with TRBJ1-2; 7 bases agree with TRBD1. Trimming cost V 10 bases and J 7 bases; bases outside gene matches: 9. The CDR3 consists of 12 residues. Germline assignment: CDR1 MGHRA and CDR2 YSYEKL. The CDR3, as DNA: TGCGCCACACAGGGTAGGGGGCCTGGCTACACCTTC. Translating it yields CATQGRGPGYTF.

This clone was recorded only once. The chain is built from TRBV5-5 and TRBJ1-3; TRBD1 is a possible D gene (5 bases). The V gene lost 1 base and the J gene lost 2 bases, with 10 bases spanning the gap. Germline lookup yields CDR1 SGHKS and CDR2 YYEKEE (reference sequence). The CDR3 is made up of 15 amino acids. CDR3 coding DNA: TGTGCCAGCAGCTTGAGTCCAGGGCCTGGAAACACCATATATTTT. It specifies CASSLSPGPGNTIYF.

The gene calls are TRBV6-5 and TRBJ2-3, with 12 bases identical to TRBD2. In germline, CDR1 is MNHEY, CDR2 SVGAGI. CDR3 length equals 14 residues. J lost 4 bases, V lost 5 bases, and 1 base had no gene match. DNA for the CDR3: TGTGCCAGCAGTCTAGCGGGGGGGCCAGATACGCAGTATTTT. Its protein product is CASSLAGGPDTQYF.

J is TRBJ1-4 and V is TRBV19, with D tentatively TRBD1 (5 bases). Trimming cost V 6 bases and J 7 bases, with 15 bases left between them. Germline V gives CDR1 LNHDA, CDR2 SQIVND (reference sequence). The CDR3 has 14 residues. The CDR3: CASSLGLQGEKLFF. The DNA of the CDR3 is TGTGCCAGTAGCCTGGGACTCCAAGGTGAAAAACTGTTTTTT.

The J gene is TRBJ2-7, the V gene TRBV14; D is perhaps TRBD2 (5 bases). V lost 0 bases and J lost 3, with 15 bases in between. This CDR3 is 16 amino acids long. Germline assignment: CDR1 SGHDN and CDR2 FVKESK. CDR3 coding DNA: TGTGCCAGCAGCCAAGAGTTCATTACGGCGGGCTACGAGCAGTACTTC. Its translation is CASSQEFITAGYEQYF.

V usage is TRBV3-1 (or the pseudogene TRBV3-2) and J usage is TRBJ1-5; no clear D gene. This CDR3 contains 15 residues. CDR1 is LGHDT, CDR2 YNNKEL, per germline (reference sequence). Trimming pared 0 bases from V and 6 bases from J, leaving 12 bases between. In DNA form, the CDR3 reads TGTGCCAGCAGCCAAGAAGGATCAGGAGGTCAGCCCCAGCATTTT. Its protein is CASSQEGSGGQPQHF.

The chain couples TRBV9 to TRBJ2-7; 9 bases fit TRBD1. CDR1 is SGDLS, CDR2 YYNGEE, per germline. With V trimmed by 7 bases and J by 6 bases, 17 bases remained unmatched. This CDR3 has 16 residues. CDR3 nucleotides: TGTGCCAGCCGTCCCGGGACAGGGCCAGGATCGTCCGAGCAGTACTTC. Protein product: CASRPGTGPGSSEQYF. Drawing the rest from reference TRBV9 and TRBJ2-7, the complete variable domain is DSGVTQTPKHLITATGQRVTLRCSPRSGDLSVYWYQQSLDQGLQFLIQYYNGEERAKGNILERFSAQQFPDLHSELNLSSLELGDSALYFCASRPGTGPGSSEQYFGPGTRLTVT.

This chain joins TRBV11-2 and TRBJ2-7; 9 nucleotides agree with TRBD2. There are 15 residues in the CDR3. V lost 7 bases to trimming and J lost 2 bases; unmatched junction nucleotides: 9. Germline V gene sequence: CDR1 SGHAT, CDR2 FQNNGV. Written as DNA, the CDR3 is TGTGCCAGCACCCCCGCGGCGGGGGGGCCCTACGAGCAGTACTTC. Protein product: CASTPAAGGPYEQYF.

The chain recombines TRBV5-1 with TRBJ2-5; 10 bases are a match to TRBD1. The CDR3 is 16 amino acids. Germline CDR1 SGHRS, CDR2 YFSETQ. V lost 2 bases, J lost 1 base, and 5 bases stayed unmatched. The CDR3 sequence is CASSLTGTGAQETQYF. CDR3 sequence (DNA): TGCGCCAGCAGCTTAACCGGGACAGGGGCCCAAGAGACCCAGTACTTC.

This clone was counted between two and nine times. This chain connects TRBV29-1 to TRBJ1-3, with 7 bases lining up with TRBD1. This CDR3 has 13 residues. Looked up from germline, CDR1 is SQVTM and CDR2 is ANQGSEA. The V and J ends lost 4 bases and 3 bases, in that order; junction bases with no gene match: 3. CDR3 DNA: TGCAGCGTTGTAGGGGGCGGTGGAAACACCATATATTTT. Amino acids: CSVVGGGGNTIYF.

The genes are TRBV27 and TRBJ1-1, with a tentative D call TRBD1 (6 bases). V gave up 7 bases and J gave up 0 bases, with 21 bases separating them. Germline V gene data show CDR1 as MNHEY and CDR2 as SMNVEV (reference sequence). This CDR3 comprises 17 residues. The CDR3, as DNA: TGTGCCAGCAAACGACAGGCTGCCCGTCCCATGAACACTGAAGCTTTCTTT. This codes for CASKRQAARPMNTEAFF.

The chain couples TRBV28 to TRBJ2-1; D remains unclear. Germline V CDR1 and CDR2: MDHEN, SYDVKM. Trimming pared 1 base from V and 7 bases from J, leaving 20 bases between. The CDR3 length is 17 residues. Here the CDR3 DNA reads TGTGCCAGCAGTTTATATCCAGGTGCGCTCCTCGGAAATGAGCAGTTCTTC. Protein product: CASSLYPGALLGNEQFF.

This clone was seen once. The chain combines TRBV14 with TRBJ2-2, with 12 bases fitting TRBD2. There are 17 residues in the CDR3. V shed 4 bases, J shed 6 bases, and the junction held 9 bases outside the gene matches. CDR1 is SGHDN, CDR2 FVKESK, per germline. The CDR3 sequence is CASSRQTSGSLSGELFF. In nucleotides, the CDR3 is TGTGCCAGCAGCCGACAGACTAGCGGGAGCCTCTCCGGGGAGCTGTTTTTT.

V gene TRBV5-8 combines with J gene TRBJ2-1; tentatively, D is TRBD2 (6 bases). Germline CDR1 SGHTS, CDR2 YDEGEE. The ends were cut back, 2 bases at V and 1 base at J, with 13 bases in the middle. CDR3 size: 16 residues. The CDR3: CASSLRSRGSYNEQFF. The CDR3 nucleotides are TGTGCCAGCAGCTTACGGAGTCGGGGGTCCTACAATGAGCAGTTCTTC.

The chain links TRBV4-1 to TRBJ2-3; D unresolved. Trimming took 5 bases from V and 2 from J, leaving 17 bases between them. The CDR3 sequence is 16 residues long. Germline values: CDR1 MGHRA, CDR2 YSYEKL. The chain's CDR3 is CASSSQSQISTDTQYF. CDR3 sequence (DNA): TGCGCCAGCAGCTCCCAATCGCAGATATCCACAGATACGCAGTATTTT.

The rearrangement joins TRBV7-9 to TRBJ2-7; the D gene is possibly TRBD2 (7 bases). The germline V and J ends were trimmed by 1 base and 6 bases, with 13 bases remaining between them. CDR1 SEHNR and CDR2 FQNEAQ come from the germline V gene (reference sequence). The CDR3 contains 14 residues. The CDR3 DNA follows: TGTGCCAGCAGCTTAGAAGGACTAGGGGGCGAGCAGTACTTC. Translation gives CASSLEGLGGEQYF.

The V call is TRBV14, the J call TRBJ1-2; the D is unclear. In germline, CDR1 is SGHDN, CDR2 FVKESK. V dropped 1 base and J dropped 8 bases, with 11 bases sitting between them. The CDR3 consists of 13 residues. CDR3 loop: CASSQGMRSGYTF. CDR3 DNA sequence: TGTGCCAGCAGCCAAGGGATGAGGTCGGGCTACACCTTC.

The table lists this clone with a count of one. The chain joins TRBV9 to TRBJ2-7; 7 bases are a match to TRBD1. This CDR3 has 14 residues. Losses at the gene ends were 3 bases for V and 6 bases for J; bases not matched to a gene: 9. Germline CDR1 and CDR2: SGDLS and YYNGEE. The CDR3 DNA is TGTGCCAGCAGCGGAACAGGGGTGTCGAGCGAGCAGTACTTC. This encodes CASSGTGVSSEQYF.

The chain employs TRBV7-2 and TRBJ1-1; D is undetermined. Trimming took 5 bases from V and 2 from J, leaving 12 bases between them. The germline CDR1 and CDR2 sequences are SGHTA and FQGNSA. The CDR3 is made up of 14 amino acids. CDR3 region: CASSPDTRNTEAFF. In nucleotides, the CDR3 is TGTGCCAGCAGCCCTGACACCCGTAACACTGAAGCTTTCTTT.

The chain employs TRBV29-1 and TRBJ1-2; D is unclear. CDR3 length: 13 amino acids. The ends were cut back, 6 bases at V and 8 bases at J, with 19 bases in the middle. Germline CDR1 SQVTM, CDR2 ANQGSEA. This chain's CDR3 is CSVYIQALRGYTF. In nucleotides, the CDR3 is TGCAGCGTGTATATTCAGGCTCTGAGAGGCTACACCTTC.

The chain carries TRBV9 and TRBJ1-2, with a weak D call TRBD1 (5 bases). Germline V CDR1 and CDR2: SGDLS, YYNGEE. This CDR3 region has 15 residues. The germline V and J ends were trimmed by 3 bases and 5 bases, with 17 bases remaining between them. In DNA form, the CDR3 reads TGTGCCAGCAGCGCCCAGCACAGGAGGGGATATGGCTACACCTTC. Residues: CASSAQHRRGYGYTF.

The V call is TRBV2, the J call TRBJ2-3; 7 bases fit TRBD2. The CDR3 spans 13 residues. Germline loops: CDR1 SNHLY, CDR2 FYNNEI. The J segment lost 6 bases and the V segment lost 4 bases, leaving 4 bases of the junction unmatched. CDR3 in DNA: TGTGCCAGCAGTGCTAGCGGCTTTGATACGCAGTATTTT. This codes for CASSASGFDTQYF.

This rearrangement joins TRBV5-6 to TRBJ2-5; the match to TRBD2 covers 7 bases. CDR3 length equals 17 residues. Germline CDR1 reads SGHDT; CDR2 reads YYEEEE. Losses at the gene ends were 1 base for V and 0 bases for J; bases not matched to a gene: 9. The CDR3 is CASSLMAGDLYQETQYF. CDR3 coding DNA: TGTGCCAGCAGCTTGATGGCGGGAGACTTGTACCAAGAGACCCAGTACTTC.

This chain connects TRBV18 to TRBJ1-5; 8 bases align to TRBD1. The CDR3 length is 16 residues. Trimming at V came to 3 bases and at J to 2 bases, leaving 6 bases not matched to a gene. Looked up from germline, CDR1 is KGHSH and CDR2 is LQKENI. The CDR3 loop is CASSPRQGNRNQPQHF. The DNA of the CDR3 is TGTGCCAGCTCACCGAGACAGGGGAATCGCAATCAGCCCCAGCATTTT.

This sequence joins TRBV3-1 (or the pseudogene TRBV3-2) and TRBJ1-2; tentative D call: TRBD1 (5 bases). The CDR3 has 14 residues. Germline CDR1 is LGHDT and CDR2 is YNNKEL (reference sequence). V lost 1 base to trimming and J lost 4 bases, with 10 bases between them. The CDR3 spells CASSQAQAGYGYTF. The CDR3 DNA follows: TGTGCCAGCAGCCAAGCACAGGCCGGCTATGGCTACACCTTC.

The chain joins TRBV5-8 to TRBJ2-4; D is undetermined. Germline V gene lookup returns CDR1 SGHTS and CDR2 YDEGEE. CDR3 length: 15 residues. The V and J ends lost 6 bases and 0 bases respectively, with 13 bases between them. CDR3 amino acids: CASNLRRPAKNIQYF. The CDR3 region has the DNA TGTGCCAGCAACCTCCGCAGGCCAGCCAAAAACATTCAGTACTTC.

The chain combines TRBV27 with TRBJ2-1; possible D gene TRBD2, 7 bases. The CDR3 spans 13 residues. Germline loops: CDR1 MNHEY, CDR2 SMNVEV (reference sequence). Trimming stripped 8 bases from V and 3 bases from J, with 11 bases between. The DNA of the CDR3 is TGTGCCAGCCTGGGAGGGGGCTACAATGAGCAGTTCTTC. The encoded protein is CASLGGGYNEQFF.

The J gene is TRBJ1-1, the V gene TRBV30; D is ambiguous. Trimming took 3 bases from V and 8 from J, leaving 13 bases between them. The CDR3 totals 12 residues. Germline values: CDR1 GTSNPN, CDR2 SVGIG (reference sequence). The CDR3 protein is CAWSPWGGEAFF. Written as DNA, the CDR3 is TGTGCCTGGAGCCCCTGGGGAGGGGAAGCTTTCTTT. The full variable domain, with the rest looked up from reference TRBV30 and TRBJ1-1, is SQTIHQWPATLVQPVGSPLSLECTVEGTSNPNLYWYRQAAGRGLQLLFYSVGIGQISSEVPQNLSASRPQDRQFILSSKKLLLSDSGFYLCAWSPWGGEAFFGQGTRLTVV.

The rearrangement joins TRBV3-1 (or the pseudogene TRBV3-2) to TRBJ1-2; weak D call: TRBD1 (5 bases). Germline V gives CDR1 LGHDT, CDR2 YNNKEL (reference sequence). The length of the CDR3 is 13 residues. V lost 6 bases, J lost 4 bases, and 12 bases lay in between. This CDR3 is CASSSQGTYGYTF. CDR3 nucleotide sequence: TGTGCCAGCAGTTCCCAGGGAACCTATGGCTACACCTTC.

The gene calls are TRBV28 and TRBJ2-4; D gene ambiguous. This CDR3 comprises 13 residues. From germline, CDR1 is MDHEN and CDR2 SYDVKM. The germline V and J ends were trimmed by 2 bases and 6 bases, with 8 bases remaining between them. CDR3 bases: TGTGCCAGCAGTTTAATACAGACAAACATTCAGTACTTC. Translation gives CASSLIQTNIQYF. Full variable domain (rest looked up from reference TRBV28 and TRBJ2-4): DVKVTQSSRYLVKRTGEKVFLECVQDMDHENMFWYRQDPGLGLRLIYFSYDVKMKEKGDIPEGYSVSREKKERFSLILESASTNQTSMYLCASSLIQTNIQYFGAGTRLSVL.